Shown below are 5 T cell receptor beta chains from a single sample sequenced in a study of technical replicates of blood from several donors (dated by TCRdb to about 2017). The method was the immunoSEQ multiplex PCR assay. TCRdb took over this immuneACCESS table, retaining in-frame rearrangements with V and J assigned. Such tables are incomplete; in checked studies, under half of the missing clones stem from an unresolved V gene, and the remainder is unexplained. Present in this sample are about 49,000 clones, 80% to 95% of which were seen just once. The ten largest clones add up to around 3.9% of the sample. Sample: PBMCs. These receptors came from a human donor in good health. Some clones in this sample may be carry-over from other donors' samples.

V gene TRBV4-1 combines with J gene TRBJ2-1; D is perhaps TRBD2 (5 bases). Trimming left V 1 base short and J 8 bases short, with 6 bases between. Germline V gene data show CDR1 as MGHRA and CDR2 as YSYEKL. CDR3 length equals 12 residues. DNA of the CDR3: TGCGCCAGCAGCCAAGGGCGGGATGAGCAGTTCTTC. As protein: CASSQGRDEQFF.

CDR3 sequence reads: CASSLGDSATNEKLFF. DNA of the CDR3: TGCGCCAGCAGCTTGGGGGACAGTGCAACTAATGAAAAACTGTTTTTT. This sequence joins TRBV5-1 and TRBJ1-4; the match to TRBD1 covers 7 bases. The CDR3 totals 16 residues. V gave up 0 bases and J gave up 0 bases; unmatched junction bases: 2. Germline CDR1 SGHRS, CDR2 YFSETQ.

In this sample, this clone turned up many times. The CDR3 DNA sequence: TGTGCCAGCAGCCCGCGGGTAGCGGGAGGGGTTAGGGAGACCCAGTACTTC. Protein: CASSPRVAGGVRETQYF. The V gene is TRBV7-3, the J gene TRBJ2-5, with 11 bases aligning to TRBD2. Germline-derived CDR1 and CDR2 are SGHTA and FQGTGA. The CDR3 length is 17 residues. V dropped 5 bases and J dropped 5; count of bases not matched to a gene: 13.

CDR3 residues: CASSASGGSTDTQYF. The CDR3 DNA is TGTGCCAGCAGTGCATCTGGCGGGAGCACAGATACGCAGTATTTT. The chain employs TRBV6-1 and TRBJ2-3; tentative D call: TRBD2 (5 bases). The germline V gene encodes CDR1 MNHNS and CDR2 SASEGT. The V end was cut by 4 bases, the J end by 0 bases, with 11 bases between. The CDR3 loop spans 15 amino acids.

CDR3 bases: TGTGCCAGCAGCTTACCAAGGAACGGAACAGGGGGCGGGAGAGCTTTCAACACTGAAGCTTTCTTT. This codes for CASSLPRNGTGGGRAFNTEAFF. The V gene is TRBV7-6, the J gene TRBJ1-1; 9 nucleotides align to TRBD1. The germline V gene encodes CDR1 SGHVS and CDR2 FNYEAQ. The CDR3 sequence is 22 residues long. With V trimmed by 2 bases and J by 2 bases, 24 bases remained unmatched. Full variable domain (rest looked up from reference TRBV7-6 and TRBJ1-1): GAGVSQSPRYKVTKRGQDVALRCDPISGHVSLYWYRQALGQGPEFLTYFNYEAQQDKSGLPNDRFSAERPEGSISTLTIQRTEQRDSAMYRCASSLPRNGTGGGRAFNTEAFFGQGTRLTVV.